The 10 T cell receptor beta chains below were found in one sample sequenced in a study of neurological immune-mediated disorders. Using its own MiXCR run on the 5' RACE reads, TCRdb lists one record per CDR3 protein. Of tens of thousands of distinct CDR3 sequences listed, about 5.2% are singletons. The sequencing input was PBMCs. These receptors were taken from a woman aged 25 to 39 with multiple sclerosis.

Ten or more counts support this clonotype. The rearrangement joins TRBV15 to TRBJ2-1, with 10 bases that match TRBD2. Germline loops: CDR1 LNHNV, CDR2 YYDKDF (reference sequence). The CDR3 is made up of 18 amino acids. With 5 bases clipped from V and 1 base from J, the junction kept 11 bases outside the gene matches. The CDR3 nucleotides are TGTGCCACCAGCCTTTCTGCACTAGCGGGACGATCCTACAATGAGCAGTTCTTC. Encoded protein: CATSLSALAGRSYNEQFF. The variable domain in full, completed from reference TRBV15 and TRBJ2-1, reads DAMVIQNPRYQVTQFGKPVTLSCSQTLNHNVMYWYQQKSSQAPKLLFHYYDKDFNNEADTPDNFQSRRPNTSFCFLDIRSPGLGDTAMYLCATSLSALAGRSYNEQFFGPGTRLTVL.

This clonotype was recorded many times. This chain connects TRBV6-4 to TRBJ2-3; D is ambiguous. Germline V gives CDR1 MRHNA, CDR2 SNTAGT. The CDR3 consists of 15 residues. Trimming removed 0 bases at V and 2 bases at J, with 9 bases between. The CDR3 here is CASSDSRGNTDTQYF. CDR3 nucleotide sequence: TGTGCCAGCAGTGACTCGAGAGGAAACACAGATACGCAGTATTTT.

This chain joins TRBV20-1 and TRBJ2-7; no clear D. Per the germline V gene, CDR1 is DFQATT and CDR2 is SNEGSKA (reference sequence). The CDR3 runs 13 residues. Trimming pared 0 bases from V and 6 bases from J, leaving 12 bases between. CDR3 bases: TGCAGTGCTAGAGATCATATTTCTCTCGAGCAGTACTTC. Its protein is CSARDHISLEQYF.

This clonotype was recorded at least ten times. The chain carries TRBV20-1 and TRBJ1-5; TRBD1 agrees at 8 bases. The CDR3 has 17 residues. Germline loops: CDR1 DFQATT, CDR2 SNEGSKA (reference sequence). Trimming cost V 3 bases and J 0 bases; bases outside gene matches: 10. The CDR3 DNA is TGCAGTGCTAGTCCCCAGGGGGCAGGAAATAGCAATCAGCCCCAGCATTTT. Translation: CSASPQGAGNSNQPQHF.

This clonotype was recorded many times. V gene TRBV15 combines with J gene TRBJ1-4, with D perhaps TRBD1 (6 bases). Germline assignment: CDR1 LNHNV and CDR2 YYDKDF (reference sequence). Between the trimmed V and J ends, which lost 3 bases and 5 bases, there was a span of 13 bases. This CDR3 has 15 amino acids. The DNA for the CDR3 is TGTGCCACCAGCAGCGAGGGACAAGGGAATGAAAAACTGTTTTTT. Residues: CATSSEGQGNEKLFF.

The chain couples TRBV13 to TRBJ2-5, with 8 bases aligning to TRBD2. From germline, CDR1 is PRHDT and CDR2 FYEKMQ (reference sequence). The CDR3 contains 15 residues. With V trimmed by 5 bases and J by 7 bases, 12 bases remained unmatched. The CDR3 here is CASSIGGGYNGTQYF. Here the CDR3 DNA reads TGTGCCAGCAGCATCGGCGGGGGGTATAATGGGACCCAGTACTTC.

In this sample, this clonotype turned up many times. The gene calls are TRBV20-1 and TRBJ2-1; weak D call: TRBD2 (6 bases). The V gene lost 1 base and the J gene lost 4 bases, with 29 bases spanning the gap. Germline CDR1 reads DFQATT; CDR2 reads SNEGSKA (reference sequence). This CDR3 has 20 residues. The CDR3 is CSARGLTATGASDLYNEQFF. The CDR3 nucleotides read TGCAGTGCTAGAGGTCTGACTGCCACCGGGGCTAGCGACTTATACAATGAGCAGTTCTTC.

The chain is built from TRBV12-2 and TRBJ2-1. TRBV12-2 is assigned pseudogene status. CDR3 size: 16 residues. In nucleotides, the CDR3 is TGTGCAAGTCGCTTAGATTACAGAAGCTCCTACAATGAGCAGTTCTTC. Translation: CASRLDYRSSYNEQFF.

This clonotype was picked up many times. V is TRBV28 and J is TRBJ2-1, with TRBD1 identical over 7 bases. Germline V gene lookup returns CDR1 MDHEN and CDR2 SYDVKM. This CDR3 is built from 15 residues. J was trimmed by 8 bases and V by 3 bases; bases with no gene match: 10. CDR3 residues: CASSFLDRNGDEQFF. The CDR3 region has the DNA TGTGCCAGCAGTTTCCTGGACAGGAACGGGGATGAGCAGTTCTTC. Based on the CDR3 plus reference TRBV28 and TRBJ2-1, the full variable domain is DVKVTQSSRYLVKRTGEKVFLECVQDMDHENMFWYRQDPGLGLRLIYFSYDVKMKEKGDIPEGYSVSREKKERFSLILESASTNQTSMYLCASSFLDRNGDEQFFGPGTRLTVL.

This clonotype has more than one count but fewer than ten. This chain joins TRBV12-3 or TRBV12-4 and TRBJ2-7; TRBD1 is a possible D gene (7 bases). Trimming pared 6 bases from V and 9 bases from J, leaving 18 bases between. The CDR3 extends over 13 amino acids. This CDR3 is CASRMTGTLAQYF. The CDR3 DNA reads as TGTGCCAGCAGAATGACAGGGACTTTAGCGCAGTACTTC.